The rows below give T cell receptor beta chains drawn from one sample of a study of T-cell memory formation after mild COVID-19. TCRdb re-derived calls from the 5' RACE reads in MiXCR, one entry per CDR3 protein. This table holds 450,000 to 650,000 distinct CDR3 sequences, roughly 22% found once. Sequencing input: PBMCs or a T cell subset sorted from them (not recorded which). These receptors originate from an adult woman who had mild COVID-19 (a few samples of this study predate the infection). Cell type and time point are not known. Each CDR3 is given with its conserved first and last residue. Each record gives: J gene, V gene, CDR3 protein.

TRBJ2-1 | TRBV6-2/TRBV6-3 | CASSYSGPAGVYNEQFF
TRBJ2-1 | TRBV7-3 | CASSLYEDRGQLDEQFF
TRBJ1-1 | TRBV5-6 | CASSLAQGVTEAFF
TRBJ2-1 | TRBV5-5 | CASRGSGTSHEQFF
TRBJ1-1 | TRBV30 | CASLQGFGNTEAFF
TRBJ2-1 | TRBV20-1 | CSVTDRIRNNEQFF
TRBJ2-7 | TRBV6-1 | CASSEAYLNSYEQYF
TRBJ2-1 | TRBV6-2/TRBV6-3 | CASTHRGPNEQFF
TRBJ2-1 | TRBV7-2 | CASSLEGWGEQFF
TRBJ2-3 | TRBV15 | CATSRDRVPADTQYF
TRBJ2-3 | TRBV12-3/TRBV12-4 | CASSLWPTDTQYF
TRBJ2-7 | TRBV11-3 | CASSLVRTDPLYEQYF
TRBJ2-5 | TRBV18 | CASSPRRETQYF
TRBJ1-4 | TRBV10-3 | CAISEGRATNEKLFF
TRBJ2-6 | TRBV12-3/TRBV12-4 | CASSRDRRGANVLTF
TRBJ1-2 | TRBV20-1 | CSASPNSYYGYTF
TRBJ1-6 | TRBV5-1 | CASSITDGRNSPLHF
TRBJ1-2 | TRBV6-6 | CASSSGNSPYGYTF
TRBJ2-1 | TRBV7-9 | CASSLEERGGLDEQFF
TRBJ2-3 | TRBV5-4 | CASSLGGGAGTDTQYF
TRBJ2-1 | TRBV20-1 | CSARADSYNEQFF
TRBJ1-5 | TRBV9 | CASSVSPYSNQPQHF
TRBJ2-1 | TRBV12-3/TRBV12-4 | CASSPLSEPYNEQFF
TRBJ2-3 | TRBV6-1 | CASREDRGFTDTQYF
TRBJ2-7 | TRBV7-9 | CASSPGWDRAYEQYF
TRBJ2-6 | TRBV9 | CASSQLGGANVLTF
TRBJ2-1 | TRBV15 | CATGEMAGLYNEQFF
TRBJ2-4 | TRBV6-5 | CASSYTGQKNIQYF
TRBJ2-5 | TRBV7-2 | CASSLGRGGGLAQETQYF
TRBJ2-4 | TRBV12-3/TRBV12-4 | CASSLGLLAKNIQYF
TRBJ2-6 | TRBV7-2 | CASSLVQGHSSGANVLTF
TRBJ1-2 | TRBV30 | CAWPHQGYGYTF
TRBJ2-3 | TRBV7-2 | CASSFQGERKGTDTQYF
TRBJ2-7 | TRBV5-6 | CASSSRGQAYEQYF
TRBJ1-2 | TRBV4-1 | CASSQAVRGAYGYTF
TRBJ2-3 | TRBV5-1 | CASSLAPRQGDASDTQYF
TRBJ1-6 | TRBV20-1 | CSARDRGALHYNSPLHF
TRBJ2-1 | TRBV7-9 | CASSLLAVRAEFF
TRBJ2-7 | TRBV7-9 | CASSRRGQGLYYEQYF
TRBJ1-4 | TRBV10-3 | CAISGGGLGEEKLFF
TRBJ1-2 | TRBV5-1 | CASSREGGGRYTF
TRBJ2-1 | TRBV14 | CASSPLGASGRVIHNEQFF